Listed below are T cell receptor beta chains from one sample, sequenced in a study of T cell responses to AZD1222 COVID-19 vaccine. This table comes from immunoSEQ multiplex PCR, and its TCRdb copy is limited to in-frame clones, with some not included. The table records more than 150,000 clones, roughly 90% of them present only once. This specimen consisted of peripheral blood, obtained on day 0 of AZD1222 vaccination. These receptors originate from an adult in good health. Both conserved end residues are trimmed from each CDR3.

V gene	J gene	CDR3 protein
TRBV7-2	TRBJ2-5	ASSLAARETQY
TRBV18	TRBJ2-3	ASSPFPQTAGSTDTQY
TRBV20-1	TRBJ2-1	SASLDNEQF
TRBV5-8	TRBJ1-5	ASSLWGQSNQPQH
TRBV3-1/TRBV3-2	TRBJ1-6	ASSQDYGQGSNSPLH
TRBV7-7	TRBJ1-5	ASSLGSRDLNQPQH
TRBV9	TRBJ2-3	ASSVEPSGADTQY
TRBV4-1	TRBJ1-1	ASSQDPGMGAEAF
TRBV7-3	TRBJ2-1	ASSLTSTTYNEQF
TRBV5-5	TRBJ2-7	ASSADAPGYEQY
TRBV14	TRBJ2-5	ASSQDPSGRFETQY
TRBV3-1/TRBV3-2	TRBJ1-2	ASSQGGMSALGYT
TRBV10-3	TRBJ2-2	AISGAGEAGELF
TRBV19	TRBJ1-2	ASSMIGQTYGYT
TRBV15	TRBJ2-3	ATALSADTQY
TRBV7-9	TRBJ1-1	ASSLTLRDGLKSEAF
TRBV19	TRBJ1-5	ASRGQGVEQPQH